This T cell receptor beta chain was retrieved from a study of blood T cell repertoires in COVID-19. Original processing methods: Amplification with reference gene primers provided the estimates of nucleated cell counts. Generated by immunoSEQ multiplex PCR, the TCRdb table keeps only in-frame clones and is missing some. The V and J calls and the clone size are those of that table, but D and trimming were determined from the DNA. The table lists 90,000 to 120,000 clones, about 85% of them singletons. The CDR3 totals 15 residues. V lost 4 bases and J lost 4; bases outside the gene matches: 7. Germline V lookup: CDR1 MNHEY, CDR2 SVGAGI.

The chain combines TRBV6-5 with TRBJ1-1; 9 bases fit TRBD1. The receptor was isolated from a woman aged 70-85 years with acute or convalescent COVID-19. The source material was peripheral blood. This chain's CDR3 is CASSLTGQGGTEAFF. Here the CDR3 DNA reads TGTGCCAGCAGTTTGACGGGACAGGGAGGCACTGAAGCTTTCTTT.